Below, 14 T cell receptor beta chains from the same sample are listed, as sequenced in a study of early T cells in non-severe SARS-CoV-2 infection. From the 5' RACE reads, TCRdb called clonotypes with MiXCR, one entry per CDR3 protein. This table holds 100,000 or so distinct CDR3 sequences, 10% to 15% found once. Material for sequencing was whole blood. These TCRs come from an adult who was a healthcare worker with PCR-confirmed SARS-CoV-2 infection or an uninfected control (not recorded which).

This clonotype appeared many times. This chain connects TRBV20-1 to TRBJ2-7; D is unclear. CDR1 is DFQATT and CDR2 is SNEGSKA in the germline V gene (reference sequence). The length of the CDR3 is 11 residues. Trimming left V 1 base short and J 2 bases short, with 3 bases between. The CDR3 is CSARATYEQYF. The CDR3 DNA follows: TGCAGTGCTAGAGCAACCTACGAGCAGTACTTC.

Only a few counts were recorded for this clonotype. The chain joins TRBV7-9 to TRBJ1-5; D is ambiguous. The CDR3 is made up of 10 amino acids. Germline CDR1 reads SEHNR; CDR2 reads FQNEAQ (reference sequence). The ends were cut back, 7 bases at V and 5 bases at J, with 3 bases in the middle. The CDR3 loop is CASNDQPQHF. The CDR3 nucleotides are TGTGCCAGCAACGATCAGCCCCAGCATTTT. Supplemented by reference TRBV7-9 and TRBJ1-5, the full variable domain reads DTGVSQNPRHKITKRGQNVTFRCDPISEHNRLYWYRQTLGQGPEFLTYFQNEAQLEKSRLLSDRFSAERPKGSFSTLEIQRTEQGDSAMYLCASNDQPQHFGDGTRLSIL.

The chain combines TRBV28 with TRBJ1-5; D is uncertain. CDR1 is MDHEN and CDR2 is SYDVKM in the germline V gene. This CDR3 region has 14 residues. Trimming took off 5 bases at V and 3 bases at J, with 11 bases between the two ends. This chain's CDR3 is CASSPGVANQPQHF. CDR3 DNA: TGTGCCAGCAGTCCCGGGGTCGCCAATCAGCCCCAGCATTTT.

In its sample, this clonotype was seen many times. V is TRBV14 and J is TRBJ2-7; no reliable D call. V shed 4 bases and J shed 3 bases, with 10 bases lying between them. Germline loops: CDR1 SGHDN, CDR2 FVKESK. The length of the CDR3 is 13 residues. The CDR3 reads CASSRTGRYEQYF. The CDR3 nucleotides read TGTGCCAGCAGCCGGACGGGTCGCTACGAGCAGTACTTC.

The chain employs TRBV29-1 and TRBJ1-1; D is unclear. Germline V gene data show CDR1 as SQVTM and CDR2 as ANQGSEA. The CDR3 length is 11 residues. V shed 7 bases and J shed 5 bases, with 11 bases lying between them. CDR3 sequence: CSGAGRTEAFF. The CDR3 DNA reads as TGCAGCGGGGCCGGTAGGACTGAAGCTTTCTTT.

This clonotype was observed many times. The V call is TRBV10-3, the J call TRBJ2-3; D might be TRBD2 (6 bases). The germline V and J ends were trimmed by 7 bases and 2 bases, with 13 bases remaining between them. The CDR3 consists of 14 residues. CDR1 is ENHRY and CDR2 is SYGVKD in the germline V gene. CDR3: CAITGEGDTDTQYF. Here the CDR3 DNA reads TGTGCCATCACGGGGGAAGGAGACACAGATACGCAGTATTTT.

This chain links TRBV14 with TRBJ2-5, with unresolved D. The CDR3 runs to 12 residues. Germline CDR1 is SGHDN and CDR2 is FVKESK. Deletions cut 4 bases from V and 5 bases from J, with 8 bases between. The CDR3 region is CASSPTRETQYF. The CDR3, as DNA: TGTGCCAGCAGCCCTACTCGGGAGACCCAGTACTTC.

This clonotype came up many times. This chain connects TRBV30 to TRBJ1-5; D gene unclear. Germline CDR1 GTSNPN, CDR2 SVGIG (reference sequence). The CDR3 runs 13 residues. V lost 1 base and J 7 bases, leaving 11 bases between the germline ends. CDR3 DNA sequence: TGTGCCTGGAGTGGGTCAACCGGACAGCCCCAGCATTTT. It yields the protein CAWSGSTGQPQHF.

This clonotype was observed at least ten times. The chain uses TRBV12-3 or TRBV12-4 and TRBJ1-6; TRBD1 matches at 8 bases. The CDR3 totals 15 residues. Trimming at V came to 5 bases and at J to 11 bases, leaving 11 bases not matched to a gene. Written as DNA, the CDR3 is TGTGCCAGCAGTCCCCATTGGACAGGGAATCCACCCCTCCACTTT. Translating it yields CASSPHWTGNPPLHF.

In its sample, this clonotype was seen many times. This chain joins TRBV21-1 and TRBJ2-7; the listed D gene, TRBD1, was not tested against the DNA. TRBV21-1 is marked as a pseudogene. The CDR3 is 13 residues long. CDR3: CASMGTGFYEQYF. For the CDR3, the DNA is TGTGCCAGCATGGGGACCGGGTTCTACGAGCAGTACTTC.

The V and J genes are TRBV7-8 and TRBJ2-3; 9 bases agree with TRBD1. The CDR3 is 14 residues long. Germline V gene data show CDR1 as SGHVS and CDR2 as FQNEAQ. J was trimmed by 6 bases and V by 4 bases; bases with no gene match: 5. The DNA of the CDR3 is TGTGCCAGCAGCTGGACAGGGGTGGCCGATACGCAGTATTTT. It is translated as CASSWTGVADTQYF.

This clonotype was counted many times. The gene calls are TRBV28 and TRBJ1-2; weak D call: TRBD1 (6 bases). The CDR3 totals 17 residues. From germline, CDR1 is MDHEN and CDR2 SYDVKM. Trimming removed 6 bases from V and 5 bases from J, with 25 bases in between. CDR3 sequence: CASSPPTGIRLIYGYTF. In DNA, the CDR3 is TGTGCCAGCAGCCCACCGACAGGCATAAGACTCATTTATGGCTACACCTTC.

This clonotype has ten or more counts. The V and J genes are TRBV10-3 and TRBJ1-2, with 9 bases matching TRBD1. The CDR3 contains 15 residues. V gave up 2 bases and J gave up 6 bases; unmatched junction bases: 7. Germline CDR1 ENHRY, CDR2 SYGVKD. The CDR3 DNA reads TGTGCCATCAGTGAGGGTCCGGGACAGGGCCATGGCTACACCTTC. Residues: CAISEGPGQGHGYTF.

This rearrangement joins TRBV7-2 to TRBJ2-3; 10 nucleotides agree with TRBD2. Looked up from germline, CDR1 is SGHTA and CDR2 is FQGNSA. This CDR3 is 15 amino acids long. V lost 3 bases, J lost 5 bases, and 5 bases stayed unmatched. CDR3 loop: CASSFRTSGRDTQYF. Written as DNA, the CDR3 is TGTGCCAGCAGCTTTCGGACTAGCGGCAGAGATACGCAGTATTTT. The full variable domain, its missing parts supplied by reference TRBV7-2 and TRBJ2-3, is GAGVSQSPSNKVTEKGKDVELRCDPISGHTALYWYRQSLGQGLEFLIYFQGNSAPDKSGLPSDRFSAERTGGSVSTLTIQRTQQEDSAVYLCASSFRTSGRDTQYFGPGTRLTVL.